This T cell receptor beta chain is drawn from a study of blood T cell repertoires in COVID-19. Study-wide background: Sites across the United States, Italy and Spain contributed samples from acute and convalescent COVID-19. PBMCs, B-cell-depleted T cells, or T cells were the source of the cDNA or gDNA that made up the material.

In the authors' methods: Amplification from reference gene primers served as the basis for estimated nucleated cell counts. Libraries were prepared by immunoSEQ multiplex PCR; TCRdb keeps only in-frame clonotypes and omits some of them. The DNA was the basis for D and trimming; V, J and clone size are from that table. Here the sample spans more than 95,000 clones, 81% being singletons. V was cut by 5 bases and J by 0 bases, with 16 bases left in between. The germline CDR1 and CDR2 sequences are MGHRA and YSYEKL. The CDR3 is 16 residues long. The V gene is TRBV4-1, the J gene TRBJ1-2; TRBD1 is a possible D gene (6 bases). This clonotype was obtained from a woman between 65 and 79 years old with acute or convalescent COVID-19. Sequenced input: peripheral blood. The CDR3 reads CASSTRDTDPNYGYTF. The CDR3 DNA sequence: TGCGCCAGCAGCACCCGGGACACCGACCCTAACTATGGCTACACCTTC.